This T cell receptor (beta chain) was recorded in a study of control samples from healthy donors and cancer patients. Only in-frame clones appear in the TCRdb table, and some are missing; sequencing was by immunoSEQ multiplex PCR. The table records 90,000 to 150,000 clones, approximately 90% of them present only once. Sample: blood. The clonotype comes from a man aged 35-49 years in good health.

The CDR3 nucleotides read TGCAGCGTTGAACCGAGGGCGGCAACTAATGAAAAACTGTTTTTT. This encodes CSVEPRAATNEKLFF. This rearrangement joins TRBV29-1 to TRBJ1-4; D not certain. The CDR3 spans 15 residues. The germline V and J ends were trimmed by 2 bases and 0 bases, with 10 bases remaining between them. Germline V CDR1 and CDR2: SQVTM, ANQGSEA.